This T cell receptor beta chain originates from a study of shared clonotypes between healthy human individuals. Study in general: A couple of women and a few men aged 18 to 49 made up the donors. Broader study findings: Estimated richness was generally greater in naive than memory subsets.

An even split of each subset's genomic DNA across several immunoSEQ plates was performed. The assay was immunoSEQ multiplex PCR, and TCRdb's table has in-frame clones only and misses some. This sample has some 1.5 million clones, with approximately 98% found just once. In the case of this clone: Its antigen is still unknown.

V shed 2 bases and J 4 bases; nucleotides not matched to a gene: 11. Germline CDR1 and CDR2: LGHNA and YSLEER. The CDR3 sequence is 17 residues long. This TCR was sampled from a man aged 30 to 39 in good health. Sequenced material: naive CD4+ T cells sorted from blood. Sample subset: CD45RA+ positively selected. The chain uses TRBV4-3 and TRBJ2-1, with 7 bases lining up with TRBD2. CDR3 DNA: TGCGCCAGCAGCCAATTCCTGTACACGCGGGAGTACAATGAGCAGTTCTTC. Translating it yields CASSQFLYTREYNEQFF.